These 25 T cell receptor beta chains were sequenced from one sample in a study of blood T cell repertoires in COVID-19. Produced via immunoSEQ multiplex PCR; TCRdb's table is partial and in-frame only. This table holds tens of thousands of clones, around 90% found once. Input material: peripheral blood. Receptors were obtained from a young man with acute or convalescent COVID-19.

The chain uses TRBV10-1 and TRBJ2-3; no clear D. CDR1 is WNHNN and CDR2 is SYGVQD in the germline V gene (reference sequence). The length of the CDR3 is 12 residues. The V end lost 4 bases, the J end lost 4 bases, and 6 bases lay between the germline ends. CDR3 sequence (DNA): TGCGCCAGCAGTGCGGTGGCAGATACGCAGTATTTT. As protein: CASSAVADTQYF.

In this sample, this clone turned up a few times. The J gene is TRBJ1-1, the V gene TRBV7-3; TRBD1 might be the D (5 bases). The CDR3 covers 13 residues. The V and J ends lost 5 bases and 0 bases respectively, with 7 bases between them. Germline CDR1 and CDR2: SGHTA and FQGTGA. The CDR3 here is CASSTQVNTEAFF. CDR3 DNA sequence: TGTGCCAGCAGCACACAGGTGAACACTGAAGCTTTCTTT.

The V call is TRBV18, the J call TRBJ1-2; D gene unclear. V was shortened by 1 base and J by 1 base, with 13 bases between the two germline ends. The CDR3 sequence is 16 residues long. Germline values: CDR1 KGHSH, CDR2 LQKENI. The CDR3 region is CASSPLDSGLNYGYTF. DNA for the CDR3: TGTGCCAGCTCACCACTAGACTCTGGACTTAACTATGGCTACACCTTC.

CDR3 amino acids: CASSRTGFEAFF. CDR3 nucleotide sequence: TGTGCCAGCAGCCGTACAGGGTTCGAAGCTTTCTTT. This sequence joins TRBV3-1 (or the pseudogene TRBV3-2) and TRBJ1-1, with a tentative D call TRBD1 (6 bases). Germline V gene data show CDR1 as LGHDT and CDR2 as YNNKEL (reference sequence). CDR3 length equals 12 residues. V lost 4 bases and J lost 8, with 11 bases in between.

The chain joins TRBV7-9 to TRBJ1-1, with D possibly matching TRBD1 (6 bases). The CDR3 extends over 14 amino acids. The V end was cut by 5 bases, the J end by 2 bases, with 12 bases between. CDR1 is SEHNR, CDR2 FQNEAQ, per germline (reference sequence). For the CDR3, the DNA is TGTGCCAGCAGCATACAGGGAGTTAACACTGAAGCTTTCTTT. Translating it yields CASSIQGVNTEAFF.

The rearrangement joins TRBV5-1 to TRBJ2-1; D is perhaps TRBD1 (6 bases). With 6 bases removed from V and 9 bases from J, the gap between germline ends came to 10 bases. CDR1 and CDR2 (germline): SGHRS, YFSETQ. This CDR3 spans 11 amino acids. The CDR3 nucleotides read TGCGCCAGCACACAGGGTGGTGAGCAGTTCTTC. Translated, it gives CASTQGGEQFF.

The chain recombines TRBV2 with TRBJ1-1; no firm D call. This CDR3 spans 13 amino acids. Germline CDR1 reads SNHLY; CDR2 reads FYNNEI. Trimming took 4 bases from V and 4 from J, leaving 10 bases between them. The CDR3 sequence is CASSVWQITEAFF. Here the CDR3 DNA reads TGTGCCAGCAGTGTGTGGCAGATCACTGAAGCTTTCTTT.

J is TRBJ2-7 and V is TRBV6-4, with 12 bases identical to TRBD2. Germline lookup yields CDR1 MRHNA and CDR2 SNTAGT. The CDR3 has 16 residues. The V segment lost 0 bases and the J segment 2 bases; nucleotides outside the gene matches: 2. CDR3 nucleotides: TGTGCCAGCAGTGACTCCGGACTAGCGGGAACCTACGAGCAGTACTTC. The encoded protein is CASSDSGLAGTYEQYF.

The CDR3 nucleotides are TGTGCCAGCAGCTTAATGGGACAGGGGTTGACCGGGGAGCTGTTTTTT. It yields the protein CASSLMGQGLTGELFF. The chain uses TRBV7-3 and TRBJ2-2; 10 nucleotides match TRBD1. The J segment lost 5 bases and the V segment lost 1 base, leaving 4 bases of the junction unmatched. CDR1 is SGHTA and CDR2 is FQGTGA in the germline V gene. There are 16 residues in the CDR3.

The chain carries TRBV7-9 and TRBJ1-1; TRBD1 might be the D (6 bases). Germline V CDR1 and CDR2: SEHNR, FQNEAQ (reference sequence). The CDR3 runs 15 residues. The V gene lost 6 bases and the J gene lost 1 base, with 15 bases spanning the gap. DNA of the CDR3: TGTGCCAGCAGTCCTACCAGGGGAAAGAACACTGAAGCTTTCTTT. This sequence encodes CASSPTRGKNTEAFF.

V gene TRBV3-1 (or the pseudogene TRBV3-2) combines with J gene TRBJ1-6; 8 bases align to TRBD1. Germline V gene lookup returns CDR1 LGHDT and CDR2 YNNKEL (reference sequence). The CDR3 is made up of 15 amino acids. V lost 1 base to trimming and J lost 5 bases; unmatched junction nucleotides: 1. For the CDR3, the DNA is TGTGCCAGCAGCCAAGTGGACAGGGATAATTCACCCCTCCACTTT. It translates to CASSQVDRDNSPLHF.

The V and J genes are TRBV6-6 and TRBJ1-1; TRBD1 is a possible D gene (5 bases). This CDR3 is 13 amino acids long. V was cut by 7 bases and J by 1 base, with 10 bases left in between. Germline V CDR1 and CDR2: MNHNY, SVGAGI (reference sequence). Written as DNA, the CDR3 is TGTGCCAGCACCCTGACAGAGAACACTGAAGCTTTCTTT. This translates into CASTLTENTEAFF.

This clone occurred once. The chain employs TRBV7-3 and TRBJ2-1; tentatively, D is TRBD2 (6 bases). With 5 bases removed from V and 1 base from J, the gap between germline ends came to 6 bases. In germline, CDR1 is SGHTA, CDR2 FQGTGA. The CDR3 runs 13 residues. CDR3 in amino acids: CASSGGSYNEQFF. DNA of the CDR3: TGTGCCAGCAGCGGGGGGTCCTACAATGAGCAGTTCTTC.

V gene TRBV14 combines with J gene TRBJ2-2; TRBD1 aligns across 8 bases. The CDR3 loop spans 14 amino acids. V was pared by 4 bases and J by 6 bases, with 4 bases of the junction left unmatched. The germline gives CDR1 SGHDN, CDR2 FVKESK. The DNA for the CDR3 is TGTGCCAGCAGCCGTCGACAGGGGTCCGGGGAGCTGTTTTTT. Encoded protein: CASSRRQGSGELFF.

The rearrangement uses TRBV19 and TRBJ2-1; TRBD1 aligns across 7 bases. J was trimmed by 6 bases and V by 7 bases; bases with no gene match: 9. Germline V gene sequence: CDR1 LNHDA, CDR2 SQIVND (reference sequence). CDR3 length: 14 residues. The chain's CDR3 is CASKPDRVINEQFF. Here the CDR3 DNA reads TGTGCCAGTAAACCAGACAGGGTCATCAATGAGCAGTTCTTC. The full variable domain, in which reference TRBV19 and TRBJ2-1 provide the parts outside the CDR3, is DGGITQSPKYLFRKEGQNVTLSCEQNLNHDAMYWYRQDPGQGLRLIYYSQIVNDFQKGDIAEGYSVSREKKESFPLTVTSAQKNPTAFYLCASKPDRVINEQFFGPGTRLTVL.

The J gene is TRBJ1-2, the V gene TRBV7-2; D remains unclear. Trimming removed 1 base at V and 2 bases at J, with 11 bases between. The CDR3 has 15 residues. CDR1 and CDR2 (germline): SGHTA, FQGNSA. CDR3 coding DNA: TGTGCCAGCAGCTTAGAACGGCAGGCAAACTATGGCTACACCTTC. Its translation is CASSLERQANYGYTF.

V is TRBV2 and J is TRBJ2-3; 14 positions match TRBD2. The CDR3 sequence is 18 residues long. With V trimmed by 1 base and J by 6 bases, 9 bases remained unmatched. Germline CDR1 reads SNHLY; CDR2 reads FYNNEI. CDR3 bases: TGTGCCAGCAGTGAAGGGTACCCGGGACTAGCGGGGGAGGATACGCAGTATTTT. Translated, it gives CASSEGYPGLAGEDTQYF.

The chain is built from TRBV2 and TRBJ2-7; maybe TRBD1 (5 bases). The germline V gene has CDR1 SNHLY and CDR2 FYNNEI. The CDR3 totals 11 residues. The CDR3 coding sequence is TGTGCAAGCTCAGGGAAATACGAGCAGTACTTC. As protein: CASSGKYEQYF.

This rearrangement joins TRBV28 to TRBJ1-5, with D possibly TRBD1 on 6 matching bases. This CDR3 spans 14 amino acids. V lost 1 base and J lost 9, with 13 bases in between. Germline V CDR1 and CDR2: MDHEN, SYDVKM. CDR3 region: CASSLLQGQGPQHF. CDR3 DNA sequence: TGTGCCAGCAGTTTATTACAGGGCCAAGGGCCCCAGCATTTT.

This rearrangement joins TRBV19 to TRBJ1-4, with 8 bases lining up with TRBD1. The CDR3 length is 18 residues. CDR1 LNHDA and CDR2 SQIVND come from the germline V gene (reference sequence). J gave up 0 bases and V 0 bases, and 6 bases lay outside the gene matches. CDR3 in amino acids: CASSIDRTGTATNEKLFF. CDR3 coding DNA: TGTGCCAGTAGTATAGATCGGACAGGGACAGCAACTAATGAAAAACTGTTTTTT.

Worth noting for this clone: Other DNA variants within this sample encode the same CDR3. The chain is built from TRBV27 and TRBJ2-7; D is ambiguous. CDR3 size: 11 residues. Per germline, CDR1 MNHEY and CDR2 SMNVEV (reference sequence). The V and J ends lost 4 bases and 3 bases respectively, with 4 bases between them. DNA for the CDR3: TGTGCCAGCAGTTCCAGCTACGAGCAGTACTTC. Its protein is CASSSSYEQYF.

The genes are TRBV5-1 and TRBJ2-5; D may be TRBD1 (6 bases). The CDR3 consists of 15 residues. V lost 2 bases, J lost 5 bases, and 16 bases lay in between. Germline V gene data show CDR1 as SGHRS and CDR2 as YFSETQ. The CDR3 spells CASSFRGKTMETQYF. In DNA, the CDR3 is TGCGCCAGCAGCTTTAGGGGGAAAACAATGGAGACCCAGTACTTC.

The chain uses TRBV5-1 and TRBJ2-6; D possibly corresponds to TRBD1 (6 bases). Germline V gene sequence: CDR1 SGHRS, CDR2 YFSETQ. V lost 5 bases, J lost 4 bases, and 7 bases lay in between. This CDR3 is built from 13 residues. CDR3 coding DNA: TGCGCCAGCAGGGGGACAGGGGCCAACGTCCTGACTTTC. Residues: CASRGTGANVLTF.

This clone has a single count. The V and J genes are TRBV4-1 and TRBJ2-5; 10 bases match TRBD2. The CDR3 is made up of 17 amino acids. The trim removed 2 bases at V and 7 bases at J, leaving 13 bases unmatched. Germline CDR1 MGHRA, CDR2 YSYEKL. The CDR3 DNA reads TGCGCCAGCAGCCAAACTGCCGGGACTAGCGTCGCGGCGACCCAGTACTTC. This codes for CASSQTAGTSVAATQYF.

This chain joins TRBV5-4 and TRBJ1-2; TRBD1 agrees at 9 bases. Germline CDR1 reads SGHNT; CDR2 reads YYREEE (reference sequence). V shed 7 bases, J shed 7 bases, and the junction held 8 bases outside the gene matches. The CDR3 covers 13 residues. The CDR3 reads CASGIQGASGYTF. As DNA, the CDR3 is TGTGCCAGCGGGATACAGGGGGCTTCTGGCTACACCTTC.